A single sample is the source of the 15 T cell receptor beta chains below, sequenced in a study of cytomegalovirus exposure and HLA in healthy donors. Both 60 Vbeta primers and 13 Jbeta primers went into the PCR. Produced via immunoSEQ multiplex PCR; TCRdb's table is partial and in-frame only. The data contain 130,000 or so clones, 75% of them seen just once; the ten biggest clones take up less than 4%. The sample comprised PBMCs. All receptors come from a man aged 25-45 years in good health and CMV-seronegative.

The rearrangement joins TRBV30 to TRBJ1-1, with D unresolved. This CDR3 comprises 13 residues. Per the germline V gene, CDR1 is GTSNPN and CDR2 is SVGIG (reference sequence). Trimming took off 2 bases at V and 4 bases at J, with 11 bases between the two ends. The CDR3: CAWSLQKTTEAFF. The CDR3 DNA follows: TGTGCCTGGAGTTTACAGAAGACCACTGAAGCTTTCTTT.

The table lists this clone with a few counts. The J gene is TRBJ2-1, the V gene TRBV15; 10 nucleotides match TRBD1. J was trimmed by 4 bases and V by 3 bases; bases with no gene match: 3. The V gene's germline CDR1 is LNHNV and CDR2 YYDKDF (reference sequence). The CDR3 length is 15 residues. CDR3 bases: TGTGCCACCAGCAGCGGGACAGGGGTGTACAATGAGCAGTTCTTC. Protein: CATSSGTGVYNEQFF. The whole variable domain, remainder taken from reference TRBV15 and TRBJ2-1, is DAMVIQNPRYQVTQFGKPVTLSCSQTLNHNVMYWYQQKSSQAPKLLFHYYDKDFNNEADTPDNFQSRRPNTSFCFLDIRSPGLGDTAMYLCATSSGTGVYNEQFFGPGTRLTVL.

The CDR3 is CASSWADTGELFF. The DNA of the CDR3 is TGCGCCAGCAGCTGGGCAGACACCGGGGAGCTGTTTTTT. This chain joins TRBV5-1 and TRBJ2-2, with D unclear. The CDR3 length is 13 residues. Germline values: CDR1 SGHRS, CDR2 YFSETQ. V was shortened by 3 bases and J by 3 bases, with 6 bases between the two germline ends.

This clone was observed once. The rearrangement links TRBV6-5 to TRBJ2-1; tentative D call: TRBD2 (5 bases). The V gene lost 4 bases and the J gene lost 2 bases, with 12 bases spanning the gap. Germline V gene lookup returns CDR1 MNHEY and CDR2 SVGAGI. The CDR3 has 15 amino acids. In DNA, the CDR3 is TGTGCCAGCAGTTCGAGCGGAGGACCCTACAATGAGCAGTTCTTC. Its protein product is CASSSSGGPYNEQFF.

The V and J genes are TRBV7-9 and TRBJ2-2; 8 positions match TRBD1. CDR1 is SEHNR and CDR2 is FQNEAQ in the germline V gene (reference sequence). J gave up 7 bases and V 2 bases, and 9 bases lay outside the gene matches. The CDR3 covers 16 residues. The CDR3 region is CASSLWARGPGGELFF. In DNA form, the CDR3 reads TGTGCCAGCAGCTTATGGGCCAGGGGGCCTGGCGGGGAGCTGTTTTTT.

V is TRBV4-3 and J is TRBJ1-6; D is ambiguous. V lost 2 bases and J lost 0, with 8 bases in between. Germline V gene lookup returns CDR1 LGHNA and CDR2 YSLEER. The CDR3 contains 16 residues. The CDR3: CASSQSASSYNSPLHF. The CDR3 nucleotides read TGCGCCAGCAGCCAATCAGCGAGCTCCTATAATTCACCCCTCCACTTT.

Only one count was recorded for this clone. This chain uses TRBV9 with TRBJ1-1; no clear D. Germline CDR1 SGDLS, CDR2 YYNGEE. The CDR3 contains 13 residues. The ends were cut back, 0 bases at V and 6 bases at J, with 9 bases in the middle. This CDR3 reads CASSVETVSEAFF. CDR3 sequence (DNA): TGTGCCAGCAGCGTAGAAACGGTCTCTGAAGCTTTCTTT.

This clone showed up just once. V is TRBV6-5 and J is TRBJ2-7; 10 bases match TRBD1. The CDR3 has 16 residues. V shed 4 bases and J 3 bases; nucleotides not matched to a gene: 9. Germline V gives CDR1 MNHEY, CDR2 SVGAGI. The CDR3: CASSFNRQGAGYEQYF. CDR3 DNA sequence: TGTGCCAGCAGTTTTAATAGACAGGGGGCCGGCTACGAGCAGTACTTC.

This clone has only a few counts. This chain links TRBV15 with TRBJ2-2; the match to TRBD2 covers 14 bases. J gave up 7 bases and V 1 base, and 5 bases lay outside the gene matches. CDR1 and CDR2 (germline): LNHNV, YYDKDF (reference sequence). The CDR3 has 17 residues. CDR3: CATSRGLAGGPLGELFF. The CDR3, as DNA: TGTGCCACCAGCAGAGGACTAGCGGGAGGGCCCCTCGGGGAGCTGTTTTTT.

V gene TRBV7-9 combines with J gene TRBJ2-6; 8 nucleotides align to TRBD1. Unmatched junction bases numbered 11, after V lost 5 bases and J lost 2 bases. Germline CDR1 SEHNR, CDR2 FQNEAQ (reference sequence). CDR3 length: 18 amino acids. The CDR3 loop is CASSRQVRGRTGANVLTF. DNA for the CDR3: TGTGCCAGCAGCCGCCAGGTCAGGGGGCGCACTGGGGCCAACGTCCTGACTTTC.

V gene TRBV5-3 combines with J gene TRBJ1-2, with 7 bases that match TRBD1. TRBV5-3 falls under the ORF class, with uncertain function. The CDR3 covers 14 residues. J gave up 4 bases and V 1 base, and 4 bases lay outside the gene matches. In nucleotides, the CDR3 is TGTGCCAGAAGCTTGTACGGGACAGCCTATGGCTACACCTTC. It specifies CARSLYGTAYGYTF.

The V and J genes are TRBV5-1 and TRBJ2-3; TRBD2 aligns across 10 bases. This CDR3 spans 15 amino acids. V gave up 4 bases and J gave up 2 bases; unmatched junction bases: 4. The germline gives CDR1 SGHRS, CDR2 YFSETQ. The DNA of the CDR3 is TGCGCCAGCAGCGGGACTAGCGCCACCACAGATACGCAGTATTTT. It codes for CASSGTSATTDTQYF.

The chain is built from TRBV10-3 and TRBJ1-1, with no clear D. The germline V and J ends were trimmed by 6 bases and 2 bases, with 10 bases remaining between them. Germline V gene sequence: CDR1 ENHRY, CDR2 SYGVKD. The CDR3 loop spans 13 amino acids. The chain's CDR3 is CAISDTFNTEAFF. DNA of the CDR3: TGTGCCATCAGCGACACTTTTAACACTGAAGCTTTCTTT.

V is TRBV30 and J is TRBJ1-1; D perhaps matches TRBD1 (6 bases). V was pared by 4 bases and J by 1 base, with 10 bases between. CDR3 size: 13 residues. Germline values: CDR1 GTSNPN, CDR2 SVGIG (reference sequence). The CDR3 region has the DNA TGTGCCTGGAACCCGACAGGGAACACTGAAGCTTTCTTT. Translating it yields CAWNPTGNTEAFF.

The V gene is TRBV5-1, the J gene TRBJ1-6; possible D gene TRBD1, 5 bases. Germline V gene data show CDR1 as SGHRS and CDR2 as YFSETQ. The CDR3 runs to 13 residues. The V and J ends lost 4 bases and 8 bases respectively, with 10 bases between them. CDR3 in DNA: TGCGCCAGCAGCCCCGGAGGGGATTCACCCCTCCACTTT. Translation gives CASSPGGDSPLHF.